Listed here are 30 T cell receptor beta chains from one sample, sequenced in a study of blood T cells in healthy people across ages. Next came a second PCR, run for about 6 to 11 cycles, which used a sample-barcoded 5' primer along with a J-beta primer mix. TCRdb itself ran the 5' RACE reads through MiXCR, one entry per CDR3 protein. The data contain 650,000 to 950,000 distinct CDR3 sequences, 40% to 50% of them singletons. The sequenced sample consisted of blood. These receptors were taken from a man aged 55 to 69 in good health.

V usage is TRBV12-3 or TRBV12-4 and J usage is TRBJ2-5; D is unresolved. Trimming removed 5 bases from V and 1 base from J, with 14 bases in between. The CDR3 extends over 15 amino acids. This chain's CDR3 is CASSNFNGPQETQYF. The CDR3 DNA follows: TGTGCCAGCAGTAACTTTAACGGGCCCCAAGAGACCCAGTACTTC.

The chain uses TRBV29-1 and TRBJ2-4; D unresolved. The CDR3 extends over 13 amino acids. V was shortened by 4 bases and J by 2 bases, with 9 bases between the two germline ends. Germline values: CDR1 SQVTM, CDR2 ANQGSEA. This CDR3 is CSVVWGTKNIQYF. DNA for the CDR3: TGCAGCGTTGTCTGGGGAACCAAAAACATTCAGTACTTC.

J is TRBJ2-5 and V is TRBV5-1, with a weak D call TRBD1 (6 bases). Per the germline V gene, CDR1 is SGHRS and CDR2 is YFSETQ. CDR3 size: 16 residues. V dropped 4 bases and J dropped 1 base, with 17 bases sitting between them. CDR3 protein: CASSPTPSRGQETQYF. The CDR3 region has the DNA TGCGCCAGCAGCCCTACCCCTTCCAGGGGCCAAGAGACCCAGTACTTC. Supplemented by reference TRBV5-1 and TRBJ2-5, the full variable domain reads KAGVTQTPRYLIKTRGQQVTLSCSPISGHRSVSWYQQTPGQGLQFLFEYFSETQRNKGNFPGRFSGRQFSNSRSEMNVSTLELGDSALYLCASSPTPSRGQETQYFGPGTRLLVL.

The chain joins TRBV27 to TRBJ1-2; 7 bases agree with TRBD1. There are 15 residues in the CDR3. With 6 bases clipped from V and 3 bases from J, the junction kept 10 bases outside the gene matches. Germline V gene data show CDR1 as MNHEY and CDR2 as SMNVEV (reference sequence). DNA of the CDR3: TGTGCCAGCAGCTCCGAGGGGGCAGTCCACTATGGCTACACCTTC. Translated: CASSSEGAVHYGYTF.

The chain has TRBV4-2 and TRBJ2-6; D tentatively reads TRBD1 or TRBD2 (5 bases each). Germline loops: CDR1 LGHNA, CDR2 YNFKEQ. This CDR3 contains 17 residues. Trimming removed 4 bases at V and 0 bases at J, with 13 bases between. CDR3 protein: CASSLSEGSSGANVLTF. As DNA, the CDR3 is TGTGCCAGCAGCCTGTCCGAGGGGAGCTCTGGGGCCAACGTCCTGACTTTC.

This chain uses TRBV5-5 with TRBJ2-5; TRBD1 aligns across 8 bases. V was clipped by 3 bases and J by 4 bases; unmatched bases: 8. CDR3 length equals 15 residues. Looked up from germline, CDR1 is SGHKS and CDR2 is YYEKEE (reference sequence). CDR3 sequence: CASSSRTGKGETQYF. DNA of the CDR3: TGTGCCAGCAGCTCACGGACAGGGAAAGGAGAGACCCAGTACTTC.

The rearrangement uses TRBV4-3 and TRBJ2-5; 8 bases match TRBD1. The V and J ends lost 4 bases and 5 bases, in that order; junction bases with no gene match: 12. Germline CDR1 reads LGHNA; CDR2 reads YSLEER. This CDR3 contains 16 residues. The chain's CDR3 is CASSPDRTGMGETQYF. The CDR3 nucleotides are TGCGCCAGCAGCCCAGATCGGACAGGGATGGGGGAGACCCAGTACTTC.

This clonotype was found a few times. This chain links TRBV29-1 with TRBJ1-2; weak D call: TRBD1 (6 bases). The V gene lost 7 bases and the J gene lost 10 bases, with 19 bases spanning the gap. The germline V gene has CDR1 SQVTM and CDR2 ANQGSEA. The CDR3 runs to 12 residues. The CDR3 here is CSALTGPGAYTF. The CDR3, as DNA: TGCAGCGCCCTTACAGGGCCCGGTGCCTACACCTTC.

This clonotype has just a few counts. The chain couples TRBV5-1 to TRBJ1-2, with 8 nucleotides matching TRBD1. After removal of 4 bases from V and 13 bases from J, the junction contained 9 bases not matched to a gene. This CDR3 has 12 residues. Germline loops: CDR1 SGHRS, CDR2 YFSETQ. The CDR3, as DNA: TGCGCCAGCAGCGATCCGGGACAGGACCTCACCTTC. It yields the protein CASSDPGQDLTF.

V usage is TRBV7-9 and J usage is TRBJ2-7; 10 bases are a match to TRBD2. Germline trimming cut 2 bases from V and 3 bases from J; bases unmatched to any gene: 4. Germline lookup yields CDR1 SEHNR and CDR2 FQNEAQ (reference sequence). The CDR3 totals 15 residues. The CDR3 spells CASSLFPSGGYEQYF. The CDR3 coding sequence is TGTGCCAGCAGCTTATTCCCTAGCGGGGGCTACGAGCAGTACTTC.

The V gene is TRBV20-1, the J gene TRBJ1-1; weak D call: TRBD1 (5 bases). CDR1 and CDR2 (germline): DFQATT, SNEGSKA (reference sequence). This CDR3 contains 13 residues. V lost 2 bases and J lost 4, with 11 bases in between. The CDR3 region is CSARQGWVTEAFF. The DNA of the CDR3 is TGCAGTGCTAGACAGGGTTGGGTCACTGAAGCTTTCTTT.

This clonotype was seen a handful of times. The V call is TRBV4-3, the J call TRBJ1-2; TRBD1 might be the D (5 bases). The CDR3 loop spans 16 amino acids. The germline V gene encodes CDR1 LGHNA and CDR2 YSLEER. Trimming removed 0 bases from V and 8 bases from J, with 19 bases in between. CDR3 in amino acids: CASSQDVEEGRRGYTF. The DNA of the CDR3 is TGCGCCAGCAGCCAAGATGTCGAAGAGGGGCGAAGAGGCTACACCTTC.

A note on this clonotype: A much bigger clone sits one base away, suggesting this may be a read error. The rearrangement links TRBV12-3 or TRBV12-4 to TRBJ2-7; D remains unclear. The CDR3 runs to 11 residues. V lost 6 bases, J lost 5 bases, and 8 bases lay in between. CDR3 nucleotides: TGTGCCAGCAGCCAACTCAACGAGCAGTACTTC. Protein sequence: CASSQLNEQYF.

In its sample, this clonotype was seen a few times. V and J are TRBV28 and TRBJ2-7; D is possibly TRBD2 (6 bases). The CDR3 spans 15 residues. CDR1 and CDR2 (germline): MDHEN, SYDVKM. Trimming stripped 3 bases from V and 5 bases from J, with 17 bases between. CDR3 in DNA: TGTGCCAGCAGTTTCCCCGCCCGGGGGTTGAACGAGCAGTACTTC. This translates into CASSFPARGLNEQYF.

The V gene is TRBV29-1, the J gene TRBJ1-2, with TRBD1 matching over 7 bases. The germline V gene encodes CDR1 SQVTM and CDR2 ANQGSEA. This CDR3 spans 13 amino acids. V shed 6 bases and J 4 bases; nucleotides not matched to a gene: 8. The CDR3 region has the DNA TGCAGCGTCCTGGGACAGCAGTCCTATGGCTACACCTTC. This encodes CSVLGQQSYGYTF. Supplemented by reference TRBV29-1 and TRBJ1-2, the full variable domain reads SAVISQKPSRDICQRGTSLTIQCQVDSQVTMMFWYRQQPGQSLTLIATANQGSEATYESGFVIDKFPISRPNLTFSTLTVSNMSPEDSSIYLCSVLGQQSYGYTFGSGTRLTVV.

This chain uses TRBV6-6 with TRBJ1-6, with TRBD1 matching 7 bases. Germline V lookup: CDR1 MNHNY, CDR2 SVGAGI (reference sequence). CDR3 length: 14 residues. V gave up 6 bases and J gave up 10 bases; unmatched junction bases: 9. The CDR3 DNA reads TGTGCCAGCAGAGCAGACAGGGATCAATCACCCCTCCACTTT. This gives the protein CASRADRDQSPLHF.

Only a few counts were recorded for this clonotype. The J gene is TRBJ2-5, the V gene TRBV20-1; 14 nucleotides line up with TRBD2. This CDR3 contains 15 residues. CDR1 is DFQATT and CDR2 is SNEGSKA in the germline V gene (reference sequence). V trimming: 6 bases; J trimming: 4 bases; junction bases outside the gene matches: 7. The CDR3 nucleotides are TGCAGTGCGACTGGACTAGCGGGGGGTGGAGAGACCCAGTACTTC. This codes for CSATGLAGGGETQYF.

This clonotype was seen more than once but under ten times. The gene calls are TRBV19 and TRBJ1-4, with TRBD1 matching 11 bases. V lost 5 bases and J lost 7; bases outside the gene matches: 9. Germline V lookup: CDR1 LNHDA, CDR2 SQIVND (reference sequence). The CDR3 is 16 residues long. The CDR3 nucleotides are TGTGCCAGTAGTGGACGGACAGGGGGCGCCGGTGAAAAACTGTTTTTT. This gives the protein CASSGRTGGAGEKLFF.

At least ten counts were recorded for this clonotype. The CDR3, as DNA: TGTGCCAGCAGTTACGTGGGGCTAGTCGCCTCCTACGAGCAGTACTTC. Translation gives CASSYVGLVASYEQYF. The gene calls are TRBV6-2 or TRBV6-3 and TRBJ2-7, with D possibly being TRBD1 (5 bases). From germline, CDR1 is MNHEY and CDR2 SVGEGT. CDR3 length: 16 residues. V was trimmed by 2 bases and J by 0 bases, leaving 14 bases between them.

This clonotype was counted between two and nine times. The genes are TRBV4-1 and TRBJ2-1, with 7 positions matching TRBD1. The germline V gene has CDR1 MGHRA and CDR2 YSYEKL. The CDR3 sequence is 15 residues long. V was pared by 1 base and J by 3 bases, with 3 bases of the junction left unmatched. The CDR3 region has the DNA TGCGCCAGCAGCCAAGTGACAGGGAGCTACAATGAGCAGTTCTTC. Translation: CASSQVTGSYNEQFF.

This clonotype turned up a few times. This rearrangement joins TRBV11-3 to TRBJ2-3; D perhaps matches TRBD2 (7 bases). There are 15 residues in the CDR3. Looked up from germline, CDR1 is SGHNT and CDR2 is YENEEA. Trimming removed 2 bases at V and 6 bases at J, with 15 bases between. CDR3 nucleotides: TGTGCCAGCAGCTTATTTGGGGGGGCATACGATACGCAGTATTTT. Encoded protein: CASSLFGGAYDTQYF.

The V gene is TRBV11-3, the J gene TRBJ1-2, with D possibly being TRBD1 (6 bases). The CDR3 contains 17 residues. Trimming removed 4 bases at V and 4 bases at J, with 22 bases between. Germline CDR1 SGHNT, CDR2 YENEEA. The CDR3 sequence is CASSSRGGGLGSYGYTF. For the CDR3, the DNA is TGTGCCAGCAGCTCACGGGGAGGGGGTTTAGGAAGCTATGGCTACACCTTC. The full variable domain, its missing parts supplied by reference TRBV11-3 and TRBJ1-2, is EAGVVQSPRYKIIEKKQPVAFWCNPISGHNTLYWYLQNLGQGPELLIRYENEEAVDDSQLPKDRFSAERLKGVDSTLKIQPAELGDSAVYLCASSSRGGGLGSYGYTFGSGTRLTVV.

This chain uses TRBV6-2 or TRBV6-3 with TRBJ1-5, with 7 bases identical to TRBD1. V lost 9 bases, J lost 3 bases, and 11 bases stayed unmatched. This CDR3 is built from 15 residues. Germline-derived CDR1 and CDR2 are MNHEY and SVGEGT. The CDR3 DNA reads TGTGCCAGTCAGAGTCGGGGACAGATCAATCAGCCCCAGCATTTT. As protein: CASQSRGQINQPQHF.

This chain links TRBV12-3 or TRBV12-4 with TRBJ2-5; D unresolved. Trimming took off 3 bases at V and 5 bases at J, with 4 bases between the two ends. There are 11 residues in the CDR3. The chain's CDR3 is CASSFYETQYF. The CDR3 nucleotides read TGTGCCAGCAGTTTCTACGAGACCCAGTACTTC.

The V gene is TRBV4-1, the J gene TRBJ2-7; D is unclear. The assigned J gene may be wrong: the sequence end matches TRBJ2-5 better. The length of the CDR3 is 16 residues. The germline V gene encodes CDR1 MGHRA and CDR2 YSYEKL. The CDR3 reads CASSQARGFARETQYF. CDR3 DNA: TGCGCCAGCAGCCAAGCCAGAGGCTTCGCCCGAGAGACCCAGTACTTC.

In this sample, this clonotype turned up a few times. The rearrangement links TRBV7-8 to TRBJ2-5; the match to TRBD1 covers 10 bases. After removal of 1 base from V and 6 bases from J, the junction contained 5 bases not matched to a gene. Germline V gives CDR1 SGHVS, CDR2 FQNEAQ. The CDR3 is 15 amino acids. The CDR3: CASSLGQGASKTQYF. Written as DNA, the CDR3 is TGTGCCAGCAGCTTAGGACAGGGGGCTTCGAAGACCCAGTACTTC.

V usage is TRBV4-3 and J usage is TRBJ2-1, with a possible D match to TRBD2 (7 bases). This CDR3 spans 17 amino acids. Germline CDR1 LGHNA, CDR2 YSLEER. With 0 bases removed from V and 9 bases from J, the gap between germline ends came to 21 bases. As DNA, the CDR3 is TGCGCCAGCAGCCAAGATTTGCCTGCGGGGGCGATCTTTGAGCAGTTCTTC. Protein: CASSQDLPAGAIFEQFF.

About this clonotype itself: The junction departs from germline at one end; a sequencing error may be responsible. The CDR3 protein is CAISPVPGQDNSPPHF. CDR3 nucleotide sequence: TGTGCCATCAGCCCCGTACCGGGACAAGATAATTCACCCCCCCACTTT. This rearrangement joins TRBV10-3 to TRBJ1-6; D may be TRBD1 (6 bases). Germline-derived CDR1 and CDR2 are ENHRY and SYGVKD. The CDR3 has 16 amino acids.

This chain joins TRBV6-2 or TRBV6-3 and TRBJ2-1; 11 positions agree with TRBD2. CDR1 MNHEY and CDR2 SVGEGT come from the germline V gene. CDR3 length: 12 residues. The junction had 6 bases not matched to a gene; V was cut back by 5 bases and J by 15 bases. The CDR3 region is CASSQRGLAAFF. In nucleotides, the CDR3 is TGTGCCAGCAGTCAAAGGGGACTAGCGGCGTTCTTC.

This clonotype turned up a few times. The chain uses TRBV12-3 or TRBV12-4 and TRBJ2-1, with TRBD2 matching over 7 bases. V was clipped by 0 bases and J by 2 bases; unmatched bases: 1. The CDR3 is made up of 15 amino acids. The CDR3 loop reads CASSLARGAYNEQFF. CDR3 DNA: TGTGCCAGCAGTTTAGCCCGGGGGGCCTACAATGAGCAGTTCTTC.